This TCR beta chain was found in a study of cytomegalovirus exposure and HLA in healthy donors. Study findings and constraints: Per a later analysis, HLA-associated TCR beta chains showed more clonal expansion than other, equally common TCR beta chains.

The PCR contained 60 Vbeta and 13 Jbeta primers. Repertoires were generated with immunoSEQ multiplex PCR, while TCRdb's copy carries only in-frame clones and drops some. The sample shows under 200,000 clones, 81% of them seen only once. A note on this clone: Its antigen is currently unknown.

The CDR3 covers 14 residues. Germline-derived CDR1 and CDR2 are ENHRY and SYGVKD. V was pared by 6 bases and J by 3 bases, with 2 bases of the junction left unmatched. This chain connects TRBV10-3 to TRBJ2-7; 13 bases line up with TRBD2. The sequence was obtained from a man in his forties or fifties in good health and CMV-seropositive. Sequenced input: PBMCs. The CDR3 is CAIRGLAGSYEQYF. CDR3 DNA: TGTGCCATCAGGGGACTAGCGGGAAGCTACGAGCAGTACTTC.